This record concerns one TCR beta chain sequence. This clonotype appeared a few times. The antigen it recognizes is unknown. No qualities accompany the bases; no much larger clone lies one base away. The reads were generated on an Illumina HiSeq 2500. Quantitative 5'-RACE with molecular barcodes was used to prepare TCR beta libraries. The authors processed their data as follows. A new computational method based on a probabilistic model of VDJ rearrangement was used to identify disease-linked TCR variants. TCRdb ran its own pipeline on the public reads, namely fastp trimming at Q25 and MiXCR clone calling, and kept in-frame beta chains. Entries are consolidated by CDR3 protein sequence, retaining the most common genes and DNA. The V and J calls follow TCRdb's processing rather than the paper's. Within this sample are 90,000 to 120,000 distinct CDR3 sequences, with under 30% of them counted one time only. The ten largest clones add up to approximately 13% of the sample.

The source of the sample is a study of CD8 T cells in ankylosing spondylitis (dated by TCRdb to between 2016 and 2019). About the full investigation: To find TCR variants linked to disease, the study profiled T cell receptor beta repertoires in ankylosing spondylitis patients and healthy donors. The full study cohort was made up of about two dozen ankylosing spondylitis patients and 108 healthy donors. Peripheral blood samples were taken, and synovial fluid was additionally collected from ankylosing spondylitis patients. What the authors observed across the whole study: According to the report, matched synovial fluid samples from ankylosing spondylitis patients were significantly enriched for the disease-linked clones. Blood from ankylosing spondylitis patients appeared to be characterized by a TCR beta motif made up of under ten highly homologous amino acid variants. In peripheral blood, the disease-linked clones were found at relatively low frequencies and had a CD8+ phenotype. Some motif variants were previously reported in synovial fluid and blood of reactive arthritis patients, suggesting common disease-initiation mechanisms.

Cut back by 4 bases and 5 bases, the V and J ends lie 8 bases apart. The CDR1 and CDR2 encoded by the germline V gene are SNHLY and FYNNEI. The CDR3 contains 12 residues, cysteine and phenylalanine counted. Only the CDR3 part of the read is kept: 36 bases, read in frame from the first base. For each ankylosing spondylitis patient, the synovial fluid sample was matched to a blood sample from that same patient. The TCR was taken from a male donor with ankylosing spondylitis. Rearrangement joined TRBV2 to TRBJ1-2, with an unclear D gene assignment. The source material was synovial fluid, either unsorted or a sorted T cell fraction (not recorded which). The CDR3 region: CASSAGRYGYTF. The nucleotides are TGTGCCAGCAGTGCTGGGAGGTATGGCTACACCTTC.